What follows are 14 T cell receptor beta chains derived from one specimen sequenced in a study of shared clonotypes between healthy human individuals. Assay: immunoSEQ multiplex PCR; the TCRdb copy retains only in-frame clones and omits some. The sample lists roughly 1,500,000 clones; 98% were seen once. The sample consisted of naive CD4+ T cells sorted from blood. The sample's subset: CD45RA+ positively selected. The source of these receptors is a man aged 30 to 45 in good health.

The rearrangement joins TRBV28 to TRBJ2-3, with D possibly TRBD2 on 6 matching bases. Between the trimmed V and J ends, which lost 6 bases and 0 bases, there was a span of 16 bases. The CDR3 contains 16 residues. Germline CDR1 MDHEN, CDR2 SYDVKM. The CDR3 loop is CASSPHRGISTDTQYF. In DNA form, the CDR3 reads TGTGCCAGCAGCCCCCATCGCGGGATTAGCACAGATACGCAGTATTTT.

J is TRBJ2-1 and V is TRBV19, with TRBD2 identical over 14 bases. V gave up 4 bases and J gave up 7 bases; unmatched junction bases: 9. The germline CDR1 and CDR2 sequences are LNHDA and SQIVND (reference sequence). This CDR3 has 17 amino acids. CDR3 nucleotides: TGTGCCAGTAGTAACCCCCGGGGGACTAGCGGGAGAAATGAGCAGTTCTTC. Its translation: CASSNPRGTSGRNEQFF.

This clone was seen once. The chain has TRBV5-5 and TRBJ2-5; 7 bases agree with TRBD1. This CDR3 has 15 residues. The germline V gene has CDR1 SGHKS and CDR2 YYEKEE (reference sequence). Losses at the gene ends were 1 base for V and 3 bases for J; bases not matched to a gene: 6. Here the CDR3 reads CASSLWDRNKETQYF. As DNA, the CDR3 is TGTGCCAGCAGCTTGTGGGACAGAAATAAAGAGACCCAGTACTTC.

This clone was counted between two and nine times. The V call is TRBV29-1, the J call TRBJ1-5; TRBD1 matches at 7 bases. There are 13 residues in the CDR3. V lost 4 bases to trimming and J lost 7 bases; unmatched junction nucleotides: 7. Germline V gives CDR1 SQVTM, CDR2 ANQGSEA. The CDR3 loop is CSVGTGVEQPQHF. CDR3 nucleotide sequence: TGCAGCGTTGGTACAGGGGTTGAACAGCCCCAGCATTTT.

The V gene is TRBV4-1, the J gene TRBJ2-5, with 7 nucleotides matching TRBD1. Germline CDR1 MGHRA, CDR2 YSYEKL. The CDR3 has 13 amino acids. Germline trimming cut 3 bases from V and 5 bases from J; bases unmatched to any gene: 3. The chain's CDR3 is CASSQLQGETQYF. The CDR3 DNA is TGCGCCAGCAGCCAGTTACAGGGGGAGACCCAGTACTTC.

Concerning this clone: Other nucleotide sequences from this sample produce the same CDR3. This chain uses TRBV5-1 with TRBJ1-2; D perhaps matches TRBD1 (5 bases). The CDR3 is 13 residues long. Between the trimmed V and J ends, which lost 4 bases and 3 bases, there was a span of 10 bases. CDR1 and CDR2 (germline): SGHRS, YFSETQ. This CDR3 is CASSGQGDYGYTF. The CDR3 nucleotides are TGCGCCAGCAGCGGGCAGGGTGACTATGGCTACACCTTC.

The chain uses TRBV28 and TRBJ1-2; no firm D call. The germline V gene encodes CDR1 MDHEN and CDR2 SYDVKM. The CDR3 totals 13 residues. V lost 5 bases to trimming and J lost 8 bases, with 15 bases between them. CDR3 sequence (DNA): TGTGCCAGCAGTCCTGACATAGGGCGCGGCTACACCTTC. Translation gives CASSPDIGRGYTF.

The sample holds one count of this clone. This rearrangement joins TRBV7-9 to TRBJ2-3; perhaps TRBD2 as D (6 bases). The germline V gene encodes CDR1 SEHNR and CDR2 FQNEAQ (reference sequence). The CDR3 runs 15 residues. Deletions cut 3 bases from V and 4 bases from J, with 14 bases between. The CDR3 nucleotides are TGTGCCAGCAGCTTTGGATTGGGGGGATCAGATACGCAGTATTTT. It translates to CASSFGLGGSDTQYF.

The chain couples TRBV7-9 to TRBJ1-1, with TRBD1 matching over 8 bases. Germline trimming cut 5 bases from V and 11 bases from J; bases unmatched to any gene: 10. Germline V lookup: CDR1 SEHNR, CDR2 FQNEAQ (reference sequence). The CDR3 loop spans 13 amino acids. CDR3 in DNA: TGTGCCAGCAGCCTCGACCAGGGGGCCGTTGCTTTCTTT. It encodes CASSLDQGAVAFF.

The genes are TRBV7-2 and TRBJ1-5; D not certain. V shed 5 bases and J shed 8 bases, with 16 bases lying between them. CDR1 and CDR2 (germline): SGHTA, FQGNSA. The CDR3 extends over 14 amino acids. In DNA, the CDR3 is TGTGCCAGCAGCAAAAGTTGGGGAGGCGAGCCCCAGCATTTT. It codes for CASSKSWGGEPQHF.

The CDR3 DNA sequence: TGTGCCAGCAGACCTCGGGGACAAGAGACCCAGTACTTC. It yields the protein CASRPRGQETQYF. V usage is TRBV5-5 and J usage is TRBJ2-5; TRBD2 might be the D (5 bases). V shed 5 bases and J shed 2 bases, with 10 bases lying between them. CDR3 size: 13 residues. Germline CDR1 is SGHKS and CDR2 is YYEKEE (reference sequence).

The chain joins TRBV9 to TRBJ2-3; no definite D call. V was trimmed by 0 bases and J by 1 base, leaving 9 bases between them. Germline loops: CDR1 SGDLS, CDR2 YYNGEE. This CDR3 is built from 15 residues. For the CDR3, the DNA is TGTGCCAGCAGCGTAGTAGGCTCCCGCACAGATACGCAGTATTTT. It translates to CASSVVGSRTDTQYF.

This chain connects TRBV7-8 to TRBJ1-1, with TRBD1 matching over 8 bases. Trimming took 1 base from V and 4 from J; bases not matched to a gene: 5. CDR3 length: 15 residues. Per germline, CDR1 SGHVS and CDR2 FQNEAQ. CDR3 region: CASSLGTGFFTEAFF. Here the CDR3 DNA reads TGTGCCAGCAGCTTAGGGACAGGGTTTTTCACTGAAGCTTTCTTT.

V is TRBV7-2 and J is TRBJ2-1; D gene unclear. The germline V and J ends were trimmed by 1 base and 5 bases, with 12 bases remaining between them. Germline values: CDR1 SGHTA, CDR2 FQGNSA. The CDR3 is 15 residues long. CDR3 coding DNA: TGTGCCAGCAGCTTAGTGCTCAGAGGCCACAATGAGCAGTTCTTC. It yields the protein CASSLVLRGHNEQFF. Full variable domain (remainder filled in from reference TRBV7-2 and TRBJ2-1): GAGVSQSPSNKVTEKGKDVELRCDPISGHTALYWYRQSLGQGLEFLIYFQGNSAPDKSGLPSDRFSAERTGGSVSTLTIQRTQQEDSAVYLCASSLVLRGHNEQFFGPGTRLTVL.